This record covers a single T cell receptor beta chain. The sample comes from a study of blood T cells in healthy people across ages. The CDR3 runs 15 residues. Germline assignment: CDR1 SGHNT and CDR2 YYREEE (reference sequence). With a J-beta primer mix and a sample-barcoded 5' primer, a second PCR ran about 7 to 12 cycles. Per-sample output comprised a minimum of 2.5 million paired-end reads containing CDR3. Via MiXCR, TCRdb re-called the 5' RACE reads, giving one row per CDR3 protein. This sample yields 550,000 to 750,000 distinct CDR3 sequences, of which around a fifth are seen a single time; 3.5% to 4% belongs to the top ten.

The source material was blood. The genes are TRBV5-4 and TRBJ2-5; 8 nucleotides line up with TRBD1. The J call may not be correct, given that the DNA end is closer to TRBJ2-1. The receptor's source is a man aged 70-80 years in good health. The DNA for the CDR3 is TGTGCCAGCAGCTTTGGCCAGGGGGCATCTAATGAGCAGTTCTTC. Translating it yields CASSFGQGASNEQFF.